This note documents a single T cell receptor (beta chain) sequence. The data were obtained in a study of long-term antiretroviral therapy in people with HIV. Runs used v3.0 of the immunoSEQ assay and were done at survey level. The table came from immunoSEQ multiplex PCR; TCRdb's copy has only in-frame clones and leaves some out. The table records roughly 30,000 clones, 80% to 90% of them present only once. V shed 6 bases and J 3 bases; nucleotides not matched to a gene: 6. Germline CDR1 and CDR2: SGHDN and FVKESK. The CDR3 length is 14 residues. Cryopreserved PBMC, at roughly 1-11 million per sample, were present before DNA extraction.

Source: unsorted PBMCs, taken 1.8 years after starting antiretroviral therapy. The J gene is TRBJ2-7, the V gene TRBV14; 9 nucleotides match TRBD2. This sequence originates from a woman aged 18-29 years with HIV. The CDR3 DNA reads TGTGCCAGCAGTAGCGGGGGAGTTTTCTACGAGCAGTACTTC. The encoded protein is CASSSGGVFYEQYF.